The 26 T cell receptor beta chains presented below share a single source sample, sequenced in a study of T-cell memory formation after mild COVID-19. In TCRdb, the 5' RACE reads were re-called with MiXCR into one record per CDR3 protein. Counted here are 25,000 to 35,000 distinct CDR3 sequences, around 20% occurring once; the ten biggest clones make up less than 2%. Sequenced: PBMCs or a T cell subset sorted from them (not recorded which). The receptors were gathered from an adult who had mild COVID-19 (a few samples of this study predate the infection). Cell type and time point are not known.

The CDR3 reads CASSLGSGRGTEAFF. The DNA of the CDR3 is TGTGCCAGCAGCTTAGGTTCGGGTAGAGGTACTGAAGCTTTCTTT. The V and J genes are TRBV7-9 and TRBJ1-1; D not resolved. Trimming removed 1 base at V and 5 bases at J, with 14 bases between. CDR1 is SEHNR, CDR2 FQNEAQ, per germline (reference sequence). This CDR3 has 15 amino acids. The whole variable domain, remainder taken from reference TRBV7-9 and TRBJ1-1, is DTGVSQNPRHKITKRGQNVTFRCDPISEHNRLYWYRQTLGQGPEFLTYFQNEAQLEKSRLLSDRFSAERPKGSFSTLEIQRTEQGDSAMYLCASSLGSGRGTEAFFGQGTRLTVV.

This clonotype appeared once. Since a much larger clone is just one base distant, this may be a read error. The genes are TRBV12-3 or TRBV12-4 and TRBJ2-5; TRBD2 might be the D (5 bases). This CDR3 has 14 amino acids. V shed 5 bases and J shed 5 bases, with 15 bases lying between them. The CDR3 loop is CASSPREKHETQYF. In nucleotides, the CDR3 is TGTGCCAGCAGTCCACGGGAAAAACACGAGACCCAGTACTTC.

This clonotype was counted ten times or more. The chain recombines TRBV18 with TRBJ2-2; 8 bases map to TRBD1. V trimming: 5 bases; J trimming: 7 bases; junction bases outside the gene matches: 9. Per the germline V gene, CDR1 is KGHSH and CDR2 is LQKENI. CDR3 length equals 15 residues. The CDR3 nucleotides are TGTGCCAGCTCAGCGATGGGGACAGGCGTCGGGGAGCTGTTTTTT. Translated: CASSAMGTGVGELFF.

A remark on this clonotype: A much larger clone differs by one base, so this may be a read error. This chain joins TRBV5-1 and TRBJ1-2; D is possibly TRBD1 (6 bases). The CDR3 extends over 13 amino acids. Germline V gives CDR1 SGHRS, CDR2 YFSETQ. Trimming left V 2 bases short and J 3 bases short, with 8 bases between. This chain's CDR3 is CASSLTGHYGYTF. CDR3 DNA sequence: TGCGCCAGCAGCTTAACAGGGCACTATGGCTACACCTTC.

In this sample, this clonotype turned up many times. The V gene is TRBV7-2, the J gene TRBJ1-5; D perhaps matches TRBD1 (5 bases). Trimming cost V 5 bases and J 3 bases, with 11 bases left between them. The CDR3 runs 14 residues. Germline CDR1 SGHTA, CDR2 FQGNSA. This CDR3 reads CASSLGPNNQPQHF. The CDR3 nucleotides are TGTGCCAGCAGCCTGGGACCGAACAATCAGCCCCAGCATTTT.

The chain recombines TRBV24-1 with TRBJ2-2; TRBD1 agrees at 9 bases. V was pared by 1 base and J by 6 bases, with 8 bases of the junction left unmatched. Germline assignment: CDR1 KGHDR and CDR2 SFDVKD. The CDR3 is 17 amino acids. The CDR3 sequence is CATSDFGQGFGPGELFF. For the CDR3, the DNA is TGTGCCACCAGTGATTTCGGACAGGGGTTCGGTCCCGGGGAGCTGTTTTTT.

The table lists this clonotype with many counts. This rearrangement joins TRBV9 to TRBJ2-2; no clear D gene. CDR3 length equals 15 residues. Germline V lookup: CDR1 SGDLS, CDR2 YYNGEE. With 0 bases removed from V and 3 bases from J, the gap between germline ends came to 9 bases. CDR3 bases: TGTGCCAGCAGCGTAGCCGACCCCTACACCGGGGAGCTGTTTTTT. Residues: CASSVADPYTGELFF.

V is TRBV5-1 and J is TRBJ2-5, with unresolved D. This CDR3 spans 14 amino acids. The ends were cut back, 5 bases at V and 1 base at J, with 12 bases in the middle. Germline V lookup: CDR1 SGHRS, CDR2 YFSETQ. The CDR3 loop is CASRVSDAQETQYF. In nucleotides, the CDR3 is TGCGCCAGCAGGGTCAGCGATGCCCAAGAGACCCAGTACTTC.

By its share, this clonotype is medium-sized. The rearrangement uses TRBV5-1 and TRBJ2-1, with D unclear. The germline gives CDR1 SGHRS, CDR2 YFSETQ. The V and J ends lost 3 bases and 7 bases respectively, with 11 bases between them. This CDR3 has 13 residues. For the CDR3, the DNA is TGCGCCAGCAGCTCCGGACCGACGAATGAGCAGTTCTTC. Amino acids: CASSSGPTNEQFF. The full variable domain, in which reference TRBV5-1 and TRBJ2-1 provide the parts outside the CDR3, is KAGVTQTPRYLIKTRGQQVTLSCSPISGHRSVSWYQQTPGQGLQFLFEYFSETQRNKGNFPGRFSGRQFSNSRSEMNVSTLELGDSALYLCASSSGPTNEQFFGPGTRLTVL.

Sample share makes this clonotype medium-sized. CDR3 in amino acids: CASSLRRTENNEQFF. The CDR3 nucleotides are TGTGCCAGCAGCTTAAGACGGACCGAGAACAATGAGCAGTTCTTC. This chain joins TRBV7-2 and TRBJ2-1; D ambiguous. From germline, CDR1 is SGHTA and CDR2 FQGNSA. The CDR3 consists of 15 residues. The germline V and J ends were trimmed by 2 bases and 5 bases, with 13 bases remaining between them.

This clonotype came up many times. At one end, the junction sequence differs from germline, possibly due to a read error. The V and J genes are TRBV4-3 and TRBJ1-5; D possibly corresponds to TRBD1 (6 bases). The CDR3 sequence is 15 residues long. Germline CDR1 reads LGHNA; CDR2 reads YSLEER. Here the CDR3 reads CASSQDSYSNHPQHF. The CDR3 DNA follows: TGCGCCAGCAGCCAGGACAGCTATAGCAATCACCCCCAGCATTTT.

V and J are TRBV12-5 and TRBJ1-1; the D is unclear. Germline V gives CDR1 LGHNT, CDR2 FRNRAP. The V end was cut by 6 bases, the J end by 0 bases, with 8 bases between. The CDR3 loop spans 13 amino acids. CDR3 in amino acids: CASGPNLNTEAFF. CDR3 bases: TGTGCTAGTGGCCCTAATCTGAACACTGAAGCTTTCTTT.

This clonotype was observed a handful of times. V and J are TRBV2 and TRBJ2-7; the match to TRBD2 covers 11 bases. V gave up 5 bases and J gave up 7 bases; unmatched junction bases: 7. Germline CDR1 SNHLY, CDR2 FYNNEI. The CDR3 sequence is 14 residues long. CDR3 in DNA: TGTGCCAGCAGTAGTAGCGGGAGGGTCGGAGAGCAGTACTTC. The encoded protein is CASSSSGRVGEQYF.

The sample holds a few counts of this clonotype. The chain is built from TRBV5-1 and TRBJ1-1, with D possibly TRBD1 on 6 matching bases. This CDR3 comprises 15 residues. V gave up 1 base and J gave up 2 bases, with 12 bases separating them. CDR1 and CDR2 (germline): SGHRS, YFSETQ. The CDR3 is CASSLSGTTNTEAFF. CDR3 in DNA: TGCGCCAGCAGCTTGTCCGGGACAACCAACACTGAAGCTTTCTTT. Complete variable domain (other parts from reference TRBV5-1 and TRBJ1-1): KAGVTQTPRYLIKTRGQQVTLSCSPISGHRSVSWYQQTPGQGLQFLFEYFSETQRNKGNFPGRFSGRQFSNSRSEMNVSTLELGDSALYLCASSLSGTTNTEAFFGQGTRLTVV.

J is TRBJ2-1 and V is TRBV6-2 or TRBV6-3, with TRBD2 matching 8 bases. The CDR3 runs 13 residues. The germline gives CDR1 MNHEY, CDR2 SVGEGT. After removal of 0 bases from V and 9 bases from J, the junction contained 1 base not matched to a gene. The CDR3 DNA reads TGTGCCAGCAGTTACTCCGGGGGGGGTGAGCAGTTCTTC. Residues: CASSYSGGGEQFF.

The gene calls are TRBV5-5 and TRBJ2-7, with unresolved D. Trimming left V 4 bases short and J 5 bases short, with 10 bases between. CDR3 length: 12 amino acids. CDR1 and CDR2 (germline): SGHKS, YYEKEE (reference sequence). The CDR3 DNA follows: TGTGCCAGCAGCCTAGATCTCGACGAGCAGTACTTC. Translation: CASSLDLDEQYF.

The V call is TRBV12-3 or TRBV12-4, the J call TRBJ2-4; 7 bases line up with TRBD1. The junction had 6 bases not matched to a gene; V was cut back by 4 bases and J by 0 bases. CDR3 length: 16 residues. The CDR3, as DNA: TGTGCCAGCAGTTATACAGGGGCCCTAGCCAAAAACATTCAGTACTTC. Translating it yields CASSYTGALAKNIQYF.

This clonotype was picked up many times. The genes are TRBV7-9 and TRBJ2-3; the D gene is possibly TRBD2 (6 bases). The V end lost 3 bases, the J end lost 2 bases, and 9 bases lay between the germline ends. The CDR3 spans 14 residues. The germline CDR1 and CDR2 sequences are SEHNR and FQNEAQ (reference sequence). In nucleotides, the CDR3 is TGTGCCAGCAGCTTTAGCGGATTCACAGATACGCAGTATTTT. This translates into CASSFSGFTDTQYF. The full variable domain, rest sourced from reference TRBV7-9 and TRBJ2-3, is DTGVSQNPRHKITKRGQNVTFRCDPISEHNRLYWYRQTLGQGPEFLTYFQNEAQLEKSRLLSDRFSAERPKGSFSTLEIQRTEQGDSAMYLCASSFSGFTDTQYFGPGTRLTVL.

This clonotype was detected many times. This chain links TRBV7-8 with TRBJ2-4; weak D call: TRBD1 (6 bases). Trimming left V 5 bases short and J 7 bases short, with 12 bases between. The V gene's germline CDR1 is SGHVS and CDR2 FQNEAQ. CDR3 length: 13 amino acids. CDR3 protein: CASSPGQFNIQYF. CDR3 sequence (DNA): TGTGCCAGCAGCCCGGGACAATTTAACATTCAGTACTTC. The full variable domain, in which reference TRBV7-8 and TRBJ2-4 provide the parts outside the CDR3, is GAGVSQSPRYKVAKRGQDVALRCDPISGHVSLFWYQQALGQGPEFLTYFQNEAQLDKSGLPSDRFFAERPEGSVSTLKIQRTQQEDSAVYLCASSPGQFNIQYFGAGTRLSVL.

V and J are TRBV15 and TRBJ1-2, with 8 bases fitting TRBD1. The trim removed 6 bases at V and 2 bases at J, leaving 11 bases unmatched. Germline CDR1 and CDR2: LNHNV and YYDKDF (reference sequence). The CDR3 consists of 16 residues. CDR3: CATSPGGRGLNYGYTF. The DNA of the CDR3 is TGTGCCACCAGTCCAGGGGGCAGGGGGCTAAACTATGGCTACACCTTC.

This clonotype was counted ten times or more. The genes are TRBV6-6 and TRBJ1-6; D remains ambiguous. Trimming cost V 4 bases and J 7 bases, with 11 bases left between them. This CDR3 region has 14 residues. In germline, CDR1 is MNHNY, CDR2 SVGAGI (reference sequence). CDR3 nucleotides: TGTGCCAGCAGTTTGAGGAATATAAATTCACCCCTCCACTTT. Its protein is CASSLRNINSPLHF.

This clonotype was seen at least ten times. The chain employs TRBV7-2 and TRBJ2-5; D unresolved. The ends were cut back, 3 bases at V and 2 bases at J, with 7 bases in the middle. The germline V gene encodes CDR1 SGHTA and CDR2 FQGNSA. The CDR3 is made up of 13 amino acids. The CDR3 spells CASSFSGQETQYF. For the CDR3, the DNA is TGTGCCAGCAGCTTTTCGGGTCAAGAGACCCAGTACTTC.

This clonotype was detected ten times or more. The rearrangement joins TRBV14 to TRBJ2-1, with 9 bases identical to TRBD2. With V trimmed by 0 bases and J by 15 bases, 12 bases remained unmatched. Germline values: CDR1 SGHDN, CDR2 FVKESK. The CDR3 extends over 15 amino acids. In nucleotides, the CDR3 is TGTGCCAGCAGCCAAGATCAAGCTAGCGGGAAGGGTTGGTTCTTC. Its translation: CASSQDQASGKGWFF. The full variable domain, rest sourced from reference TRBV14 and TRBJ2-1, is EAGVTQFPSHSVIEKGQTVTLRCDPISGHDNLYWYRRVMGKEIKFLLHFVKESKQDESGMPNNRFLAERTGGTYSTLKVQPAELEDSGVYFCASSQDQASGKGWFFGPGTRLTVL.

This clonotype was detected many times. The gene calls are TRBV6-2 or TRBV6-3 and TRBJ2-1, with D possibly being TRBD2 (7 bases). From germline, CDR1 is MNHEY and CDR2 SVGEGT. V lost 8 bases to trimming and J lost 1 base, with 12 bases between them. The CDR3 has 14 residues. The CDR3 coding sequence is TGTGCCAGCCGGGGGGCCGGATCCTACAATGAGCAGTTCTTC. It translates to CASRGAGSYNEQFF.

The table lists this clonotype with many counts. The J gene is TRBJ1-6, the V gene TRBV5-1; D not certain. This CDR3 is built from 15 residues. Germline V gene lookup returns CDR1 SGHRS and CDR2 YFSETQ. V lost 4 bases to trimming and J lost 7 bases, with 15 bases between them. Here the CDR3 reads CASSLMAGGNSPLHF. CDR3 coding DNA: TGCGCCAGCAGCCTCATGGCGGGCGGAAATTCACCCCTCCACTTT.

This clonotype was observed at least ten times. The rearrangement joins TRBV5-5 to TRBJ2-7; TRBD2 might be the D (6 bases). The V end was cut by 0 bases, the J end by 5 bases, with 12 bases between. The CDR3 has 14 amino acids. Germline V gene data show CDR1 as SGHKS and CDR2 as YYEKEE (reference sequence). The CDR3 DNA is TGTGCCAGCAGCTTGGTTGGGGGGTCAAACGAGCAGTACTTC. Encoded protein: CASSLVGGSNEQYF.